This entry is about one T cell receptor beta chain. Its specificity is unknown. Whereas donors were nominally healthy upon sampling, unrecorded immune exposures were probable. This specimen comes from a study of cytomegalovirus exposure and HLA in healthy donors. Study-level results: A later analysis reported that several of the most significant clusters appeared to be linked to common viral pathogens, among them Epstein-Barr virus. It has been reported that TCR beta sequences accurately predicted the HLA-A and HLA-B alleles of most subjects.

Vbeta (60) and Jbeta (13) primers were used in the PCR. The protocol was immunoSEQ multiplex PCR, while the TCRdb copy is restricted to in-frame clones and leaves out a portion. The listing contains 95,000 to 150,000 clones. The CDR3 consists of 16 residues. From germline, CDR1 is SGHDT and CDR2 YYEEEE. The J segment lost 3 bases and the V segment lost 0 bases, leaving 6 bases of the junction unmatched. The specimen was PBMCs. The chain couples TRBV5-6 to TRBJ1-1; TRBD1 agrees at 9 bases. This sequence originates from a man aged 40-55 years in good health and CMV-seronegative. This CDR3 is CASSLDRGQFHTEAFF. CDR3 sequence (DNA): TGTGCCAGCAGCTTGGACAGGGGGCAATTTCACACTGAAGCTTTCTTT.